The TCR beta chain under discussion was sequenced for a study of Graves' ophthalmopathy and Graves' hyperthyroidism. Overall study results and limits: Also, most clonotypes expanded in the thyroid above 0.001 frequency appeared in blood. Sensitivity reached approximately 88% and specificity roughly 76% for a 13-signature model separating ophthalmopathy from stable hyperthyroidism.

The CDR3 runs to 15 residues. CDR1 MGHRA and CDR2 YSYEKL come from the germline V gene. Trimming shortened V by 4 bases and J by 0 bases, and 12 bases separated the two germline ends. RNA transcripts were the template, and TCR beta CDR3 regions were amplified from them. A first-round RT-PCR used HTBI primers, followed by a second-round multiplex PCR. TCRdb fed the multiplex PCR reads into MiXCR, producing one record per CDR3 protein. The repertoire has a few hundred thousand distinct CDR3 sequences, 15% of them found once; the top ten carry about 7%. Ages of hyperthyroidism patients ran from 18 to 65, and their diagnoses were new, under 2 months' duration. The diagnostic workup employed clinical symptoms, serum thyroxine, TRAb, thyroid ultrasound and orbital computed tomography. This clonotype has a count of ten or more. Its antigen is unknown.

The sequencing sample was made of peripheral blood. The chain has TRBV4-1 and TRBJ2-5; D gene uncertain. This sequence originates from a woman aged 18-29 years with stable Graves' hyperthyroidism. The CDR3: CASSRGRDDQETQYF. In DNA form, the CDR3 reads TGCGCCAGCAGCCGCGGACGAGACGACCAAGAGACCCAGTACTTC.